A single sample is the source of the 16 T cell receptor beta chains below, sequenced in a study of T cell changes during pregnancy in multiple sclerosis. Clones were sequenced by immunoSEQ multiplex PCR, and TCRdb holds only the in-frame ones, with some missing. Of roughly 37,000 clones listed, around 93% are singletons. Source: CD8+ T cells from peripheral blood mononuclear cells, taken before pregnancy. These receptors were obtained from a female donor with multiple sclerosis, enrolled in a pregnancy study.

This chain uses TRBV28 with TRBJ2-7, with D possibly being TRBD1 (6 bases). This CDR3 is built from 17 residues. Trimming took off 3 bases at V and 3 bases at J, with 21 bases between the two ends. Germline assignment: CDR1 MDHEN and CDR2 SYDVKM. DNA for the CDR3: TGTGCCAGCAGTTTCCGTTTGGGGGCAATTAATATCTACGAGCAGTACTTC. Its translation: CASSFRLGAINIYEQYF.

J is TRBJ2-1 and V is TRBV2; TRBD1 matches at 10 bases. CDR1 is SNHLY, CDR2 FYNNEI, per germline. This CDR3 contains 12 residues. With 11 bases clipped from V and 6 bases from J, the junction kept 4 bases outside the gene matches. The CDR3 sequence: CAGGQGSNEQFF. CDR3 nucleotides: TGTGCCGGGGGACAGGGGAGCAATGAGCAGTTCTTC.

Comments on this clone: The junction departs from germline at one end; a sequencing error may be responsible. The rearrangement links TRBV10-3 to TRBJ2-2; tentative D call: TRBD2 (5 bases). The germline gives CDR1 ENHRY, CDR2 SYGVKD. The CDR3 totals 14 residues. The chain's CDR3 is CASSDGSGAGELFF. In nucleotides, the CDR3 is TGTGCCAGCAGTGATGGGTCCGGGGCCGGGGAGCTGTTTTTT.

For the CDR3, the DNA is TGTGCCAGTAGTATTGGCGGGGGGGCCAAAAATGAGCAGTTCTTC. Amino acid sequence: CASSIGGGAKNEQFF. The rearrangement links TRBV19 to TRBJ2-1; 9 bases line up with TRBD2. In germline, CDR1 is LNHDA, CDR2 SQIVND (reference sequence). J gave up 7 bases and V 3 bases, and 7 bases lay outside the gene matches. This CDR3 is 15 amino acids long.

This clone was recorded only once. The genes are TRBV21-1 and TRBJ2-5; the table gives TRBD1 as D, unverified against the DNA. TRBV21-1 is a pseudogene segment. The CDR3 length is 16 residues. The DNA of the CDR3 is TGTGCCAGCAGCAAAGCTGACAGGGGGACTCAAGAGACCCAGTACTTC. As protein: CASSKADRGTQETQYF.

This rearrangement joins TRBV5-5 to TRBJ2-7; 7 nucleotides match TRBD1. The CDR3 covers 15 residues. In germline, CDR1 is SGHKS, CDR2 YYEKEE (reference sequence). With V trimmed by 2 bases and J by 1 base, 6 bases remained unmatched. This CDR3 is CASSFLGTASYEQYF. The CDR3 region has the DNA TGTGCCAGCAGCTTCCTCGGGACAGCTTCCTACGAGCAGTACTTC.

The chain carries TRBV29-1 and TRBJ2-1, with D perhaps matching TRBD2 (5 bases). The CDR3 contains 12 residues. Trimming removed 0 bases from V and 8 bases from J, with 8 bases in between. The germline gives CDR1 SQVTM, CDR2 ANQGSEA. DNA for the CDR3: TGCAGCGTTGAAGATTTGGGAGATGAGCAGTTCTTC. Translation: CSVEDLGDEQFF.

The chain employs TRBV15 and TRBJ2-2, with no clear D. Germline CDR1 and CDR2: LNHNV and YYDKDF (reference sequence). CDR3 size: 15 residues. V was clipped by 0 bases and J by 6 bases, with 11 bases between them. CDR3 sequence reads: CATSREVPGSGELFF. The CDR3 DNA reads as TGTGCCACCAGCAGAGAAGTACCCGGGTCCGGGGAGCTGTTTTTT.

This chain uses TRBV28 with TRBJ2-1; TRBD1 matches 8 bases. CDR3 length equals 15 residues. V dropped 5 bases and J dropped 6; count of bases not matched to a gene: 9. Germline V lookup: CDR1 MDHEN, CDR2 SYDVKM. The CDR3 bases are TGTGCCAGCAGTCTCCCACCCGGACAGGGCAATGAGCAGTTCTTC. Translating it yields CASSLPPGQGNEQFF.

This rearrangement joins TRBV6-5 to TRBJ2-7, with D possibly matching TRBD2 (5 bases). V lost 6 bases to trimming and J lost 9 bases, with 6 bases between them. Germline CDR1 MNHEY, CDR2 SVGAGI. The CDR3 spans 9 residues. CDR3 residues: CASSSGQYF. In DNA, the CDR3 is TGTGCCAGCAGCAGCGGGCAGTACTTC.

The chain employs TRBV6-1 and TRBJ2-5; 10 positions agree with TRBD2. CDR1 is MNHNS and CDR2 is SASEGT in the germline V gene. Unmatched junction bases numbered 6, after V lost 2 bases and J lost 6 bases. The CDR3 contains 15 residues. CDR3 in DNA: TGTGCCAGCAGTGAACAGCGGGGGGGCATGAAGACCCAGTACTTC. Encoded protein: CASSEQRGGMKTQYF.

The chain couples TRBV6-1 to TRBJ1-2, with 8 bases identical to TRBD1. Unmatched junction bases numbered 6, after V lost 4 bases and J lost 2 bases. CDR1 and CDR2 from the germline V gene are MNHNS and SASEGT. This CDR3 is 15 amino acids long. DNA for the CDR3: TGTGCCAGCAGTGCCTCGACAGGGGTCAACTATGGCTACACCTTC. Translated: CASSASTGVNYGYTF.

This chain links TRBV4-2 with TRBJ1-1; D gene ambiguous. The CDR3 sequence is 13 residues long. Germline V gene data show CDR1 as LGHNA and CDR2 as YNFKEQ. The V and J ends lost 2 bases and 4 bases respectively, with 8 bases between them. The CDR3 DNA reads TGTGCCAGCAGCCAATATTCCAGCACTGAAGCTTTCTTT. Its translation: CASSQYSSTEAFF.

The rearrangement links TRBV5-5 to TRBJ2-7; D is perhaps TRBD1 (5 bases). The ends were cut back, 0 bases at V and 6 bases at J, with 13 bases in the middle. This CDR3 is built from 14 residues. Germline V CDR1 and CDR2: SGHKS, YYEKEE (reference sequence). In nucleotides, the CDR3 is TGTGCCAGCAGCTTGGGGGGCCGCTTAAGCGAGCAGTACTTC. Translated: CASSLGGRLSEQYF.

This chain links TRBV13 with TRBJ1-2, with TRBD1 matching 7 bases. Germline-derived CDR1 and CDR2 are PRHDT and FYEKMQ (reference sequence). With 3 bases clipped from V and 0 bases from J, the junction kept 13 bases outside the gene matches. The CDR3 consists of 18 residues. The CDR3 DNA follows: TGTGCCAGCAGCTTGGGCCGAGGCTCGGACAGGACTAACTATGGCTACACCTTC. Its protein is CASSLGRGSDRTNYGYTF.

The chain joins TRBV13 to TRBJ2-3, with 13 bases that match TRBD2. CDR3 length equals 17 residues. V lost 4 bases, J lost 0 bases, and 4 bases stayed unmatched. Germline CDR1 and CDR2: PRHDT and FYEKMQ (reference sequence). The CDR3 region is CASSWTSGGASTDTQYF. The CDR3 DNA sequence: TGTGCCAGCAGCTGGACTAGCGGGGGAGCTAGCACAGATACGCAGTATTTT.